This T cell receptor (beta chain) stems from a study of identical twins. TCRdb independently ran MiXCR on the 5' RACE reads; one entry per CDR3 protein. The data hold approximately 700,000 distinct CDR3 sequences, with roughly 18% observed a single time. This CDR3 is built from 12 residues. V lost 5 bases and J lost 6, with 10 bases in between. These same data were also listed under a study on T cells expressing NK-cell markers.

The sample comprised PBMCs. The gene calls are TRBV12-3 or TRBV12-4 and TRBJ1-2; no reliable D call. The TCR originated in a woman younger than 35 in good health. CDR3 region: CASSRRADGYTF. The CDR3 DNA reads as TGTGCCAGCAGTAGGAGGGCCGATGGCTACACCTTC.